The 16 T cell receptor beta chains given below trace back to one sample, sequenced in a study of T cell responses to AZD1222 COVID-19 vaccine. TCRdb's copy holds only in-frame clones and misses some; the assay was immunoSEQ multiplex PCR. The table records 90,000 to 100,000 clones, approximately 91% of them present only once. The material was peripheral blood, obtained 28 days after the second AZD1222 dose. Receptor source: an adult who received the AZD1222 COVID-19 vaccine.

CDR3 DNA sequence: TGTGCCTGGACGGGACAGGGTGCGGAGACCCAGTACTTC. Translating gives CAWTGQGAETQYF. J is TRBJ2-5 and V is TRBV30; 9 nucleotides align to TRBD1. Looked up from germline, CDR1 is GTSNPN and CDR2 is SVGIG (reference sequence). CDR3 length equals 13 residues. Germline trimming cut 4 bases from V and 5 bases from J; bases unmatched to any gene: 5.

This chain uses TRBV6-6 with TRBJ2-3, with D maybe TRBD2 (5 bases). Germline V gene sequence: CDR1 MNHNY, CDR2 SVGAGI (reference sequence). CDR3 length: 16 residues. V dropped 2 bases and J dropped 4 bases, with 16 bases sitting between them. The CDR3 loop is CASSYGLADPADTQYF. DNA for the CDR3: TGTGCCAGCAGTTACGGACTGGCGGACCCGGCAGATACGCAGTATTTT.

V is TRBV7-9 and J is TRBJ1-5; TRBD1 matches at 10 bases. Germline CDR1 reads SEHNR; CDR2 reads FQNEAQ (reference sequence). The CDR3 is 16 amino acids. The V segment lost 1 base and the J segment 5 bases; nucleotides outside the gene matches: 5. As DNA, the CDR3 is TGTGCCAGCAGCTTAGGCCCGGGACAGGGGTATCAGCCCCAGCATTTT. Protein sequence: CASSLGPGQGYQPQHF.

The V gene is TRBV27, the J gene TRBJ2-1; 7 nucleotides line up with TRBD2. Per the germline V gene, CDR1 is MNHEY and CDR2 is SMNVEV (reference sequence). Trimming took 3 bases from V and 5 from J; bases not matched to a gene: 7. This CDR3 is built from 15 residues. The CDR3 DNA reads TGTGCCAGCAGTTTCTGGGGACTAACAGACAATGAGCAGTTCTTC. It yields the protein CASSFWGLTDNEQFF.

The chain uses TRBV9 and TRBJ2-7, with TRBD2 identical over 8 bases. The germline CDR1 and CDR2 sequences are SGDLS and YYNGEE. The CDR3 runs to 16 residues. V trimming: 3 bases; J trimming: 5 bases; junction bases outside the gene matches: 13. The CDR3 nucleotides are TGTGCCAGCAGCGCCCTGGGACTAGGGGAATGGAACGAGCAGTACTTC. Translated, it gives CASSALGLGEWNEQYF. Complete variable domain (other parts from reference TRBV9 and TRBJ2-7): DSGVTQTPKHLITATGQRVTLRCSPRSGDLSVYWYQQSLDQGLQFLIQYYNGEERAKGNILERFSAQQFPDLHSELNLSSLELGDSALYFCASSALGLGEWNEQYFGPGTRLTVT.

This clone was seen repeatedly, ten times or more. V is TRBV11-1 and J is TRBJ1-1; unclear D gene. V lost 1 base and J lost 9, with 12 bases in between. This CDR3 comprises 13 residues. Germline values: CDR1 SGHAT, CDR2 FQDESV (reference sequence). Written as DNA, the CDR3 is TGTGCCAGCAGCTTAGAGGAAAACCAGAAAGCTTTCTTT. Amino acids: CASSLEENQKAFF.

This clone was recorded only once. The chain carries TRBV19 and TRBJ1-2, with TRBD1 matching over 7 bases. The CDR3 spans 17 residues. Germline V gene data show CDR1 as LNHDA and CDR2 as SQIVND (reference sequence). The junction had 18 bases not matched to a gene; V was cut back by 4 bases and J by 7 bases. The CDR3 sequence is CASSTSRDSGTGVGYTF. CDR3 DNA: TGTGCCAGTAGTACCAGCCGGGACAGCGGGACGGGCGTTGGCTACACCTTC.

The genes are TRBV7-2 and TRBJ1-5, with no clear D. The CDR3 totals 15 residues. From germline, CDR1 is SGHTA and CDR2 FQGNSA. V was pared by 1 base and J by 0 bases, with 7 bases between. CDR3 sequence reads: CASSLVSDSNQPQHF. The DNA of the CDR3 is TGTGCCAGCAGCTTAGTATCCGATAGCAATCAGCCCCAGCATTTT.

Only a few counts were recorded for this clone. DNA of the CDR3: TGTGCCAGTACCGCGACCGGTCTGGGGACTGAAGCTTTCTTT. It yields the protein CASTATGLGTEAFF. This rearrangement joins TRBV19 to TRBJ1-1; D is ambiguous. This CDR3 comprises 14 residues. Trimming took 7 bases from V and 5 from J, leaving 17 bases between them. Germline values: CDR1 LNHDA, CDR2 SQIVND (reference sequence).

The J gene is TRBJ2-1, the V gene TRBV2; 8 nucleotides agree with TRBD1. Unmatched junction bases numbered 7, after V lost 6 bases and J lost 0 bases. The germline V gene encodes CDR1 SNHLY and CDR2 FYNNEI. This CDR3 is built from 16 residues. The CDR3 DNA follows: TGTGCCAGCAGGGGAAACAGGGGGAACTCCTACAATGAGCAGTTCTTC. Translation: CASRGNRGNSYNEQFF.

The genes are TRBV5-4 and TRBJ2-1; weak D call: TRBD1 (6 bases). CDR1 SGHNT and CDR2 YYREEE come from the germline V gene (reference sequence). The CDR3 is 15 residues long. V dropped 0 bases and J dropped 3 bases, with 10 bases sitting between them. CDR3 in DNA: TGTGCCAGCAGCTTGGCCAGGGGCAGCTACAATGAGCAGTTCTTC. Amino acid sequence: CASSLARGSYNEQFF. Full variable domain (rest looked up from reference TRBV5-4 and TRBJ2-1): ETGVTQSPTHLIKTRGQQVTLRCSSQSGHNTVSWYQQALGQGPQFIFQYYREEENGRGNFPPRFSGLQFPNYSSELNVNALELDDSALYLCASSLARGSYNEQFFGPGTRLTVL.

V gene TRBV7-7 combines with J gene TRBJ1-3; D possibly corresponds to TRBD1 (5 bases). This CDR3 comprises 14 residues. Looked up from germline, CDR1 is SSHAT and CDR2 is FNYEAQ (reference sequence). With 5 bases removed from V and 4 bases from J, the gap between germline ends came to 12 bases. CDR3 sequence (DNA): TGTGCCAGCAGCCCGGGGGAGGCGGGAAACACCATATATTTT. Translation gives CASSPGEAGNTIYF.

The rearrangement joins TRBV5-1 to TRBJ1-3; TRBD1 matches at 8 bases. With 5 bases clipped from V and 4 bases from J, the junction kept 14 bases outside the gene matches. The germline gives CDR1 SGHRS, CDR2 YFSETQ. The CDR3 is 17 amino acids. CDR3 sequence: CASRFGQGIFSGNTIYF. Here the CDR3 DNA reads TGCGCCAGCAGATTTGGACAGGGTATATTTTCCGGAAACACCATATATTTT.

V and J are TRBV5-5 and TRBJ1-4; D is perhaps TRBD1 (5 bases). Trimming shortened V by 1 base and J by 7 bases, and 17 bases separated the two germline ends. Germline CDR1 reads SGHKS; CDR2 reads YYEKEE (reference sequence). The CDR3 runs to 16 residues. This chain's CDR3 is CASSLIGGLVGEKLFF. As DNA, the CDR3 is TGTGCCAGCAGCTTGATCGGGGGACTGGTCGGTGAAAAACTGTTTTTT.

This clone was picked up a small number of times. This chain uses TRBV29-1 with TRBJ2-1; TRBD2 agrees at 11 bases. This CDR3 comprises 17 residues. Losses at the gene ends were 5 bases for V and 0 bases for J; bases not matched to a gene: 9. The germline gives CDR1 SQVTM, CDR2 ANQGSEA. DNA for the CDR3: TGCAGCGTTAGCCCCGTGACTAGCGGGATCTCCTACAATGAGCAGTTCTTC. Protein: CSVSPVTSGISYNEQFF.

The chain couples TRBV5-4 to TRBJ1-1; 10 bases align to TRBD1. J lost 2 bases, V lost 5 bases, and 6 bases had no gene match. The CDR3 is made up of 15 amino acids. Germline V gene lookup returns CDR1 SGHNT and CDR2 YYREEE (reference sequence). In DNA, the CDR3 is TGTGCCAGCAGATATGGACAGGGGGTAAACACTGAAGCTTTCTTT. Amino acids: CASRYGQGVNTEAFF. Full variable domain (remainder filled in from reference TRBV5-4 and TRBJ1-1): ETGVTQSPTHLIKTRGQQVTLRCSSQSGHNTVSWYQQALGQGPQFIFQYYREEENGRGNFPPRFSGLQFPNYSSELNVNALELDDSALYLCASRYGQGVNTEAFFGQGTRLTVV.